This T cell receptor beta chain is from a study of T cell responses to AZD1222 COVID-19 vaccine. Study-wide results and caveats: Breadth and depth of Spike-specific TCRs rose after two AZD1222 doses. Only a handful of AZD1222 recipients, about six in all, had baseline seropositivity.

Remarks on this clone: Its antigen remains unknown.

From germline, CDR1 is GTSNPN and CDR2 SVGIG (reference sequence). With 1 base removed from V and 0 bases from J, the gap between germline ends came to 6 bases. The CDR3 is 13 residues long. Profiled with immunoSEQ multiplex PCR; TCRdb holds only in-frame clones, not every one. The profile covers 70,000 to 100,000 clones, with roughly 88% appearing a single time and approximately 3.6% taken by the ten largest. Second doses that came at about 4 or about 12 weeks were put together. This specimen consisted of peripheral blood, obtained 28 days after the second AZD1222 dose. The chain joins TRBV30 to TRBJ1-2; tentative D call: TRBD1 (6 bases). This sequence was found in an adult who received the AZD1222 COVID-19 vaccine. The CDR3 DNA sequence: TGTGCCTGGAGTGCAGGGGCTAACTATGGCTACACCTTC. Its protein is CAWSAGANYGYTF.